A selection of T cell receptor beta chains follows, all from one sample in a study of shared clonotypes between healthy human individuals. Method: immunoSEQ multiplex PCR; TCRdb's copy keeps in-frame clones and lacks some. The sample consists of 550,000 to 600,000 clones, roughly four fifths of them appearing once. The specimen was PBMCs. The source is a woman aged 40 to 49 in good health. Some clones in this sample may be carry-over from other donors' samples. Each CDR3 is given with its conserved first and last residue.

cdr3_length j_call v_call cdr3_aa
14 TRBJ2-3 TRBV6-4 CASSDGGSTDTQYF
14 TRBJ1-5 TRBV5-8 CASSSDSFNQPQHF
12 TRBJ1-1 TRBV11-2 CASSSGTAEAFF
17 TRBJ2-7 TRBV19 CASSIRPSGRTPYEQYF
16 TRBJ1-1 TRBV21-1 CASRGVLDTIRTEAFF
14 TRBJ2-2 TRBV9 CASGERGLTGELFF
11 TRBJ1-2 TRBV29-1 CSVEVPAGYTF
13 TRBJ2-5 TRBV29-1 CSVERGRGETQYF
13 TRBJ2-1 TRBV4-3 CASSPGRTRGQFF
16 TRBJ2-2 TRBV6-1 CASSEVEAGGPGELFF
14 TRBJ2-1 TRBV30 CAWSVLLAGGEQFF
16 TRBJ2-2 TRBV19 CASSIAGGTNTGELFF
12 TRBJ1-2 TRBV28 CASSPYRGGYTF
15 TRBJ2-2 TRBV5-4 CASSRGQGDTGELFF
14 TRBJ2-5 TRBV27 CASSLSRDTRTQYF
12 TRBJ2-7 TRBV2 CANSAGTYEQYF
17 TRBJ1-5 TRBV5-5 CASSLAGGAGTNQPQHF
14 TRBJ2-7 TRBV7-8 CASSMTGTPYEQYF
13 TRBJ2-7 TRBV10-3 CAIRDREDYEQYF
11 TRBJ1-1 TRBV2 CASRWDTEAFF
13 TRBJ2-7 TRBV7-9 CASSLGPGYEQYF
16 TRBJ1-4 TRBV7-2 CASSTSVWGRGEKLFF
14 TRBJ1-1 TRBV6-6 CASSPRSRDTEAFF
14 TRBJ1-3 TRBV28 CASSLQISGNTIYF
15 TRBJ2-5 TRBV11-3 CASSLGYTGLETQYF
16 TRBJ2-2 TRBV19 CASSTHVFGNTGELFF
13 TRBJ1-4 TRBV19 CATQDLRNEKLFF
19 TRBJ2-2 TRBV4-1 CASSQGGFAGGHRAGELFF
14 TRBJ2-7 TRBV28 CASSLGQGGKVQYF
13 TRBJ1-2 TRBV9 CASSLQGRYGYTF
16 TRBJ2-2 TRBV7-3 CASSPRTSGNTGELFF
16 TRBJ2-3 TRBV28 CASSLWTSGRSGTQYF
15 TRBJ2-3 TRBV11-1 CASSTLAGEGDTQYF
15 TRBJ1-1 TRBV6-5 CASSYYGQLNTEAFF
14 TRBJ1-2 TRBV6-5 CASSRDSLNYGYTF
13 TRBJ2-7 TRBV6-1 CASNPGPTYEQYF
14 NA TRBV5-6 CASSRDRGSYEQYF
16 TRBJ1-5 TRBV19 CASTMLSGPSNQPQHF
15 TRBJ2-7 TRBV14 CASRSSGSVPYEQYF
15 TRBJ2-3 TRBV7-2 CASSYRGPTMGTQYF